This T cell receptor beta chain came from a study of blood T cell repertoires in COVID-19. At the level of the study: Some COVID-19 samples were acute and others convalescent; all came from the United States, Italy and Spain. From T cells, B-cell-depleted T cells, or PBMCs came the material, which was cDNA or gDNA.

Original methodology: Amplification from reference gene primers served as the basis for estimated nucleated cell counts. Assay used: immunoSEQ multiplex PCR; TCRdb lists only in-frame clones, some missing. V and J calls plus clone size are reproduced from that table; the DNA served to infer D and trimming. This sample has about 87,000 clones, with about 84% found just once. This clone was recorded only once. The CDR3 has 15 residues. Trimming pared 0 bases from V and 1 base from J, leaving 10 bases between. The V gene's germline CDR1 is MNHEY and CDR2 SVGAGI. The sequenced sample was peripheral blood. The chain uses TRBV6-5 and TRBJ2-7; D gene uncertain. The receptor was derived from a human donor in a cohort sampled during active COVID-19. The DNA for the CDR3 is TGTGCCAGCAGTTACTCGAGTGGGCCGTCCTACGAGCAGTACTTC. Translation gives CASSYSSGPSYEQYF.